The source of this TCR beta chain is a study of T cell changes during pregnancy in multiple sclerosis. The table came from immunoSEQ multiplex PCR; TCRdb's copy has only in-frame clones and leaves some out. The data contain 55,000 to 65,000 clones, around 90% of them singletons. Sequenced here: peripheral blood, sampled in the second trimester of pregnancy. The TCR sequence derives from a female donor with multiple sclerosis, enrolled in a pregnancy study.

The CDR3 DNA reads TGTGCCAGCACTGCCGACAGGGGCTATGGCTACACCTTC. Translated: CASTADRGYGYTF. The chain joins TRBV6-5 to TRBJ1-2; 8 bases align to TRBD1. CDR1 MNHEY and CDR2 SVGAGI come from the germline V gene. Trimming at V came to 7 bases and at J to 4 bases, leaving 5 bases not matched to a gene. This CDR3 has 13 residues.